These 14 T cell receptor beta chains originate from one sample sequenced in a study of T cell clones after liver transplantation. TCRdb keeps only in-frame clones here, not all; method: immunoSEQ multiplex PCR. Of 68,000 or so clones in the sample, 80% to 95% were seen once. The sequencing here drew on CD4+ T cells from blood, taken 25 months after liver transplant. These receptors all stem from a human patient who received a liver transplant. Some T cells may be provided by the graft donor.

This chain links TRBV4-1 with TRBJ2-7; weak D call: TRBD2 (7 bases). Trimming removed 1 base from V and 9 bases from J, with 19 bases in between. Germline CDR1 and CDR2: MGHRA and YSYEKL. The CDR3 is 15 amino acids. CDR3 protein: CASSQAGGRVSGQYF. The CDR3 coding sequence is TGCGCCAGCAGCCAAGCGGGGGGCAGGGTGAGTGGGCAGTACTTC.

The chain combines TRBV6-5 with TRBJ1-1; 8 positions match TRBD1. CDR1 MNHEY and CDR2 SVGAGI come from the germline V gene. The CDR3 is made up of 15 amino acids. With 4 bases clipped from V and 3 bases from J, the junction kept 7 bases outside the gene matches. For the CDR3, the DNA is TGTGCCAGCAGTTCATCCCGACAGGGGTACACTGAAGCTTTCTTT. It specifies CASSSSRQGYTEAFF.

V gene TRBV7-9 combines with J gene TRBJ2-6, with D possibly being TRBD1 or TRBD2 (6 bases each). This CDR3 region has 18 residues. Germline CDR1 SEHNR, CDR2 FQNEAQ (reference sequence). V lost 8 bases to trimming and J lost 0 bases, with 20 bases between them. CDR3 coding DNA: TGTGCCAGCCTTTCGGCGGGACAAACATTCTCTGGGGCCAACGTCCTGACTTTC. The encoded protein is CASLSAGQTFSGANVLTF. Supplemented by reference TRBV7-9 and TRBJ2-6, the full variable domain reads DTGVSQNPRHKITKRGQNVTFRCDPISEHNRLYWYRQTLGQGPEFLTYFQNEAQLEKSRLLSDRFSAERPKGSFSTLEIQRTEQGDSAMYLCASLSAGQTFSGANVLTFGAGSRLTVL.

This rearrangement joins TRBV7-2 to TRBJ2-3; 7 bases are shared with TRBD2. The CDR3 is 18 amino acids. The junction had 13 bases not matched to a gene; V was cut back by 2 bases and J by 2 bases. Per germline, CDR1 SGHTA and CDR2 FQGNSA. The CDR3 sequence is CASSLPTASGAYTDTQYF. The CDR3 nucleotides read TGTGCCAGCAGCTTACCGACGGCTAGCGGAGCGTACACAGATACGCAGTATTTT.

The genes are TRBV28 and TRBJ1-3; 7 nucleotides align to TRBD1. The CDR3 is 15 residues long. CDR1 and CDR2 from the germline V gene are MDHEN and SYDVKM. Losses at the gene ends were 6 bases for V and 0 bases for J; bases not matched to a gene: 5. In DNA, the CDR3 is TGTGCCAGCAGGACCCCAGGGGGCTCTGGAAACACCATATATTTT. The encoded protein is CASRTPGGSGNTIYF.

The V and J genes are TRBV19 and TRBJ1-1; 9 bases map to TRBD1. V lost 5 bases to trimming and J lost 3 bases; unmatched junction nucleotides: 4. Germline values: CDR1 LNHDA, CDR2 SQIVND (reference sequence). The CDR3 is made up of 14 amino acids. CDR3 nucleotide sequence: TGTGCCAGTAGTCCCGGGACAGGGTACACTGAAGCTTTCTTT. It translates to CASSPGTGYTEAFF.

The rearrangement joins TRBV9 to TRBJ2-7; 15 bases line up with TRBD2. The length of the CDR3 is 16 residues. J was trimmed by 6 bases and V by 2 bases; bases with no gene match: 6. The V gene's germline CDR1 is SGDLS and CDR2 YYNGEE. In nucleotides, the CDR3 is TGTGCCAGCAGCGTTGAGGGGACTAGCGGGAGGTTCGAGCAGTACTTC. Translated: CASSVEGTSGRFEQYF. The variable domain in full, with the rest retrieved from reference TRBV9 and TRBJ2-7, is DSGVTQTPKHLITATGQRVTLRCSPRSGDLSVYWYQQSLDQGLQFLIQYYNGEERAKGNILERFSAQQFPDLHSELNLSSLELGDSALYFCASSVEGTSGRFEQYFGPGTRLTVT.

The genes are TRBV6-5 and TRBJ1-2, with D maybe TRBD1 (6 bases). This CDR3 is built from 13 residues. V was pared by 6 bases and J by 6 bases, with 14 bases between. Per the germline V gene, CDR1 is MNHEY and CDR2 is SVGAGI. Written as DNA, the CDR3 is TGTGCCAGCAGCTCATCCGGGACAAATGGCTACACCTTC. It yields the protein CASSSSGTNGYTF.

The rearrangement joins TRBV30 to TRBJ2-6; D is unclear. Trimming cost V 0 bases and J 0 bases, with 12 bases left between them. The CDR3 is made up of 17 amino acids. The germline gives CDR1 GTSNPN, CDR2 SVGIG (reference sequence). The CDR3 DNA sequence: TGTGCCTGGAGTGTCCCGCAGCTTAACTCTGGGGCCAACGTCCTGACTTTC. It yields the protein CAWSVPQLNSGANVLTF.

V usage is TRBV19 and J usage is TRBJ1-3, with a possible D match to TRBD1 (5 bases). V was trimmed by 3 bases and J by 4 bases, leaving 10 bases between them. The CDR3 is 14 amino acids. Germline V lookup: CDR1 LNHDA, CDR2 SQIVND (reference sequence). CDR3 residues: CASSMDGGGNTIYF. The CDR3 DNA is TGTGCCAGTAGTATGGATGGGGGAGGAAACACCATATATTTT. Full variable domain (outside the CDR3, taken from reference TRBV19 and TRBJ1-3): DGGITQSPKYLFRKEGQNVTLSCEQNLNHDAMYWYRQDPGQGLRLIYYSQIVNDFQKGDIAEGYSVSREKKESFPLTVTSAQKNPTAFYLCASSMDGGGNTIYFGEGSWLTVV.

This rearrangement joins TRBV28 to TRBJ1-4, with 7 bases that match TRBD1. V was clipped by 3 bases and J by 6 bases; unmatched bases: 4. The CDR3 is 14 amino acids. Looked up from germline, CDR1 is MDHEN and CDR2 is SYDVKM. The CDR3, as DNA: TGTGCCAGCAGTTTCCGGAGGGGGCATGAAAAACTGTTTTTT. Translating gives CASSFRRGHEKLFF.

The chain employs TRBV4-1 and TRBJ2-6; 7 bases line up with TRBD1. This CDR3 contains 19 residues. V gave up 1 base and J gave up 1 base; unmatched junction bases: 10. CDR1 and CDR2 from the germline V gene are MGHRA and YSYEKL. The CDR3 sequence: CASSQAPGQLPSGANVLTF. CDR3 bases: TGCGCCAGCAGCCAAGCGCCGGGACAGCTACCTTCTGGGGCCAACGTCCTGACTTTC.

The chain combines TRBV7-9 with TRBJ2-7; D is uncertain. The germline CDR1 and CDR2 sequences are SEHNR and FQNEAQ (reference sequence). With 2 bases removed from V and 7 bases from J, the gap between germline ends came to 9 bases. This CDR3 contains 12 residues. The CDR3 region has the DNA TGTGCCAGCAGCTTAACGGTTGGAGAGCAGTACTTC. Translated: CASSLTVGEQYF. Full variable domain (remainder filled in from reference TRBV7-9 and TRBJ2-7): DTGVSQNPRHKITKRGQNVTFRCDPISEHNRLYWYRQTLGQGPEFLTYFQNEAQLEKSRLLSDRFSAERPKGSFSTLEIQRTEQGDSAMYLCASSLTVGEQYFGPGTRLTVT.

The J gene is TRBJ1-5, the V gene TRBV7-9; TRBD1 matches 8 bases. Trimming cost V 4 bases and J 2 bases; bases outside gene matches: 1. CDR1 SEHNR and CDR2 FQNEAQ come from the germline V gene (reference sequence). CDR3 length: 14 residues. The DNA of the CDR3 is TGTGCCAGCAGCTCGGACAGGGGCAATCAGCCCCAGCATTTT. This gives the protein CASSSDRGNQPQHF.